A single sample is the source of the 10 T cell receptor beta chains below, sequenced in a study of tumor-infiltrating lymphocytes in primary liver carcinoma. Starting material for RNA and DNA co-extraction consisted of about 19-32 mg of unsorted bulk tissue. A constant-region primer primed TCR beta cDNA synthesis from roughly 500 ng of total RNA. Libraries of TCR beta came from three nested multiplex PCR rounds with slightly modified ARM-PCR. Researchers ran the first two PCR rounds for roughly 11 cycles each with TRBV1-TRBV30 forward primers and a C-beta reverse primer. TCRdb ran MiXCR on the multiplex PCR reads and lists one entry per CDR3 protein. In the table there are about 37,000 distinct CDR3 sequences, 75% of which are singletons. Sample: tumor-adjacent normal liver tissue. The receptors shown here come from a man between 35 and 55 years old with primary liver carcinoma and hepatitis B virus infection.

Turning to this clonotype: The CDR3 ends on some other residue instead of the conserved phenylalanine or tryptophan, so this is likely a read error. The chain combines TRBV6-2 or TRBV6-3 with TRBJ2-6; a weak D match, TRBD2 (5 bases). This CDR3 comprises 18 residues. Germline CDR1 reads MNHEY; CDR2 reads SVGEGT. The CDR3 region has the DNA TGTGCCGGCAGTCCTACGGGGTCTTCCTCCTCCGGGGCCAACGTCCTGACTTCC. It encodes CAGSPTGSSSSGANVLTS.

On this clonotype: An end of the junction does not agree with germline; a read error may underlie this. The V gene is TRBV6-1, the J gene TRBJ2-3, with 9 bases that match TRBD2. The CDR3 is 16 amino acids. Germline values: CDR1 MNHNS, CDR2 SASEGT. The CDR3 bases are TGTGCCGGCAGTGCGGCTAGCGGGAAGGGGCCAGATATGCAGTATTTT. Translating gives CAGSAASGKGPDMQYF.

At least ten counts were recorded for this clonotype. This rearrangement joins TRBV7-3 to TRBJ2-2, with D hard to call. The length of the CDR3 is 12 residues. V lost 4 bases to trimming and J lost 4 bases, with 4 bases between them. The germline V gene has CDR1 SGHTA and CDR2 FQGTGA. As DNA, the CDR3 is TGTGCCAGCAGCTACTCCACCGGGGAGCTGTTTTTT. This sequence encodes CASSYSTGELFF.

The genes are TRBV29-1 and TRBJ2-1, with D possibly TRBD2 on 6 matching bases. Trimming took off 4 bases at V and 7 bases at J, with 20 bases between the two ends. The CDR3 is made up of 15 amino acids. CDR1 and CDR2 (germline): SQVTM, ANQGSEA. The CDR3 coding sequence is TGCAGCGTTGCCCCACGTGTGGGACTGGGGAATGAGCAGTTCTTC. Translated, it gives CSVAPRVGLGNEQFF.

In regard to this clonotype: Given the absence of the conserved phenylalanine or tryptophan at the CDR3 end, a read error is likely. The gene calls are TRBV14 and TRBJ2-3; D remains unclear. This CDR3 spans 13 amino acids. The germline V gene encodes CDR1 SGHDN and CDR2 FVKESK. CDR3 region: CTSSRVYTDAQYY. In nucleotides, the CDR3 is TGTACCAGCAGCCGAGTATACACAGATGCGCAGTATTAT.

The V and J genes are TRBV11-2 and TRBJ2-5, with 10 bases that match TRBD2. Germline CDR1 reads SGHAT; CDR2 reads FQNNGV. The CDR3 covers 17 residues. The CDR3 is CVNGLRLAGDSSETQYF. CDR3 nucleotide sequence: TGTGTCAACGGCTTAAGACTAGCGGGTGACTCGAGCGAGACCCAGTACTTC.

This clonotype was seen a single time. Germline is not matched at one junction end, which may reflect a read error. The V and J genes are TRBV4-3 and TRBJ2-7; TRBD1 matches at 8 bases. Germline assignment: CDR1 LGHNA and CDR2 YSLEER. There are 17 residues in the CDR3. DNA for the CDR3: TGCGTCAGCAGCCGAGGAGCACCCGGGACAGGACGGTACGAGCAGTACTTC. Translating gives CVSSRGAPGTGRYEQYF.

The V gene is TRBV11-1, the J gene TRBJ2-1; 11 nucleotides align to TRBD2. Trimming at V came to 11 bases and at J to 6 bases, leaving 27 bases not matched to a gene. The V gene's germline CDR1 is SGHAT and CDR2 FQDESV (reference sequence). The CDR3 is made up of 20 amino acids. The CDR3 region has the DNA TGTGCCGGCACCACAGGAAAGACTAGCGGGGCCTCACGGTTCGGCAATGAGCAGTTCTTC. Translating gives CAGTTGKTSGASRFGNEQFF.

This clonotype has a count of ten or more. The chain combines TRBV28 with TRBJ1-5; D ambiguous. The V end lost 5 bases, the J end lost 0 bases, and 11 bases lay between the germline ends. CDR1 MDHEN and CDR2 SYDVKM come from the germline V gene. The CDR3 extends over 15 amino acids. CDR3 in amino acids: CASSPPGLSNQPQHF. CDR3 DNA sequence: TGTGCCAGCAGTCCCCCAGGACTTAGCAATCAGCCCCAGCATTTT.

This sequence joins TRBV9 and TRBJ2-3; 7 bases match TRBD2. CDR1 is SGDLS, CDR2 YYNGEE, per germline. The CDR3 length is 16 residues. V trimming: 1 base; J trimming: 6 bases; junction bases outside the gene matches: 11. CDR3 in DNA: TGTGCCAGCAGCGTACGGGACGGGAGGAAGGAGGATACGCAGTATTTT. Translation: CASSVRDGRKEDTQYF. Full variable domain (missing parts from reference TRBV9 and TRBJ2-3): DSGVTQTPKHLITATGQRVTLRCSPRSGDLSVYWYQQSLDQGLQFLIQYYNGEERAKGNILERFSAQQFPDLHSELNLSSLELGDSALYFCASSVRDGRKEDTQYFGPGTRLTVL.